This T cell receptor (beta chain) came from a study of T-cell memory formation after mild COVID-19. Overall study results and limits: CD4+ bias marked clones expanding day 15 to 37, unlike balanced contracting clones. Some responding clones appeared in pre-infection memory, suggesting cross-reactive memory joined.

TCRdb fed the 5' RACE reads into MiXCR, producing one record per CDR3 protein. This sample has fewer than 350,000 distinct CDR3 sequences, with about a sixth found just once. A note on this clonotype: Antigen: not known.

Germline loops: CDR1 MGHRA, CDR2 YSYEKL. The CDR3 spans 14 residues. The germline V and J ends were trimmed by 2 bases and 7 bases, with 11 bases remaining between them. This chain uses TRBV4-1 with TRBJ2-2, with D unclear. This TCR derives from a man aged 18 to 29 who had mild COVID-19 (a few samples of this study predate the infection). Cell type and time point are not known. Sequenced material: PBMCs or a T cell subset sorted from them (not recorded which). The CDR3 is CASSQYQENGELFF. CDR3 bases: TGCGCCAGCAGCCAATATCAAGAGAACGGGGAGCTGTTTTTT.